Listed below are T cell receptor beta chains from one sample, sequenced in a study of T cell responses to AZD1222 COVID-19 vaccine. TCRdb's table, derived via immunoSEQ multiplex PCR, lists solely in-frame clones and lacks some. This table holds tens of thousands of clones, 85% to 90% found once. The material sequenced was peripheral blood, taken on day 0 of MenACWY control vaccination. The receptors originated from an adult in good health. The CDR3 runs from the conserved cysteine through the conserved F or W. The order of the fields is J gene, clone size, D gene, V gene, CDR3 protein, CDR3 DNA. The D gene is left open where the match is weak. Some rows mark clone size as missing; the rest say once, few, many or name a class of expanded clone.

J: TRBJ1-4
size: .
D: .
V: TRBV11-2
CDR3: CASSLGTLEKLFF
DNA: TGTGCCAGCAGCTTAGGAACTTTGGAAAAACTGTTTTTT

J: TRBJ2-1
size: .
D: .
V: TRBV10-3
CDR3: CAISESQGSYNEQFF
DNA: TGTGCCATCAGTGAGTCACAGGGCTCCTACAATGAGCAGTTCTTC

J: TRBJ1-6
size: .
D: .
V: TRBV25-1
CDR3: CASSGTVREPLHF
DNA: TGTGCCAGCAGTGGGACAGTACGTGAGCCCCTCCACTTT

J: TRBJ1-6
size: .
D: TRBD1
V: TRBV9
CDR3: CASSVSGGRNSPLHF
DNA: TGTGCCAGCAGCGTATCAGGGGGCCGGAATTCACCCCTCCACTTT

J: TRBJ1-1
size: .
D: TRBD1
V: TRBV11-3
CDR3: CASSPRDRGTEAFF
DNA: TGTGCCAGCAGCCCTAGGGACAGGGGCACTGAAGCTTTCTTT

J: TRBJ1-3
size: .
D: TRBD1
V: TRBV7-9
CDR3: CASGKQGAAGNTIYF
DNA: TGTGCCAGCGGAAAACAGGGGGCGGCTGGAAACACCATATATTTT

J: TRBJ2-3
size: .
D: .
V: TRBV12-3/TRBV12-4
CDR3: CASRRDSADTQYF
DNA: TGTGCCAGCAGGAGAGACTCAGCGGATACGCAGTATTTT

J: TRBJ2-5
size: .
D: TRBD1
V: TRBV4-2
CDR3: CASSRMPGQQETQYF
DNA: TGTGCCAGCAGCCGCATGCCGGGACAGCAAGAGACCCAGTACTTC

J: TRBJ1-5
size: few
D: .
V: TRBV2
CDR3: CASSDQGYSNQPQHF
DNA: TGTGCCAGCAGTGATCAGGGCTATAGCAATCAGCCCCAGCATTTT

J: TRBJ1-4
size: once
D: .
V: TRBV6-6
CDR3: CASSYFGGAEKLFF
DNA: TGTGCCAGCAGTTACTTTGGGGGCGCGGAAAAACTGTTTTTT

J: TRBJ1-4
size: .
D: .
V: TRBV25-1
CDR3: CASRGTLNEKLFF
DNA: TGTGCCAGCCGGGGGACCTTAAACGAAAAACTGTTTTTT

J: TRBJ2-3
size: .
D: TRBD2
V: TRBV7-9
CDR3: CASSSLLSGSTDTQYF
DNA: TGTGCCAGCAGCTCCCTGCTTAGCGGGAGCACAGATACGCAGTATTTT

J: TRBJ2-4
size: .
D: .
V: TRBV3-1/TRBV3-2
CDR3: CASSPDLAKNIQYF
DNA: TGTGCCAGCAGCCCGGATCTAGCCAAAAACATTCAGTACTTC

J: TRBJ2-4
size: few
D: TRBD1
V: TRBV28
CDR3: CASSLLQGAVNIQYF
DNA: TGTGCCAGCAGTTTGTTACAGGGGGCCGTGAACATTCAGTACTTC

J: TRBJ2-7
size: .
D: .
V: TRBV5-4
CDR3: CASSLGAVPNYEQYF
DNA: TGTGCCAGCAGCTTAGGGGCAGTTCCCAACTACGAGCAGTACTTC

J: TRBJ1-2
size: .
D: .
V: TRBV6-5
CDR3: CATPDRTKYGYTF
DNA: TGTGCCACCCCAGACAGGACGAAGTATGGCTACACCTTC

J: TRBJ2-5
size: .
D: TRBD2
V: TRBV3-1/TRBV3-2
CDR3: CASSPEWTSGQETQYF
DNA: TGTGCCAGCAGTCCCGAATGGACTAGCGGTCAAGAGACCCAGTACTTC

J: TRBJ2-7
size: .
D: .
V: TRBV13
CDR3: CASSALGGAAYEQYF
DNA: TGTGCCAGCAGCGCCCTGGGGGGCGCGGCCTACGAGCAGTACTTC

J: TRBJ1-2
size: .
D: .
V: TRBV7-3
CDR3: CASSLGSDFRSYGYTF
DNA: TGTGCCAGCAGCTTAGGATCTGACTTTAGGAGCTATGGCTACACCTTC

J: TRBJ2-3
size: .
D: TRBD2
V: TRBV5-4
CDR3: CASSLDSGGATDTQYF
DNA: TGTGCCAGCAGCTTGGACAGCGGGGGGGCAACAGATACGCAGTATTTT

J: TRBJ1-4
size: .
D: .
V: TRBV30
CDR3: CAWSTETRANEKLFF
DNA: TGTGCCTGGAGTACCGAGACTCGAGCTAATGAAAAACTGTTTTTT

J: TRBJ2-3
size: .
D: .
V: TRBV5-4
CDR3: CASSLERWGGTDTQYF
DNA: TGTGCCAGCAGCTTGGAGAGGTGGGGGGGCACAGATACGCAGTATTTT

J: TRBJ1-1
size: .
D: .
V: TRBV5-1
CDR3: CASGDHTGENTEAFF
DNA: TGCGCCAGCGGAGACCACACTGGAGAGAACACTGAAGCTTTCTTT

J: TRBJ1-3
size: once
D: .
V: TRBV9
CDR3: CASSLGDGSGNTIYF
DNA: TGTGCCAGCAGCCTCGGGGACGGCTCTGGAAACACCATATATTTT

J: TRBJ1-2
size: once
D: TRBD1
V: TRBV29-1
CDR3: CSVQGANNYGYTF
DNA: TGCAGCGTCCAGGGGGCGAATAACTATGGCTACACCTTC

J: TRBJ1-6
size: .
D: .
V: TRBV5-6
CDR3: CASSSGLYNSPLHF
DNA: TGTGCCAGCAGCTCAGGGCTCTATAATTCACCCCTCCACTTT

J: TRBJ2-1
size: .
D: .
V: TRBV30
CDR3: CAWSARGHEQFF
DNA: TGTGCCTGGAGTGCCCGGGGTCATGAGCAGTTCTTC

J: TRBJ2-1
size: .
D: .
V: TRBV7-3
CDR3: CASSLFVNNEQFF
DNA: TGTGCCAGCAGCTTATTTGTCAACAATGAGCAGTTCTTC

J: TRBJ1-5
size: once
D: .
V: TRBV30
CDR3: CAWSVGLVIGNQPQHF
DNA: TGTGCCTGGAGTGTAGGGTTGGTTATCGGCAATCAGCCCCAGCATTTT

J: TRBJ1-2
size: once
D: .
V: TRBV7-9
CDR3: CASSLVGWGYTF
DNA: TGTGCCAGCAGCTTAGTAGGGTGGGGCTACACCTTC

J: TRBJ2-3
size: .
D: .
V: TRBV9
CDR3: CASSAGGTDTQYF
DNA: TGTGCCAGCAGCGCAGGGGGCACAGATACGCAGTATTTT

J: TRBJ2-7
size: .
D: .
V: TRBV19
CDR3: CASSLTGSYEQYF
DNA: TGTGCCAGTAGTCTTACAGGCTCCTACGAGCAGTACTTC

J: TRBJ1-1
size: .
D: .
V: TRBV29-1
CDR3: CSATELNLNTEAFF
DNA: TGCAGCGCGACAGAACTAAACCTGAACACTGAAGCTTTCTTT

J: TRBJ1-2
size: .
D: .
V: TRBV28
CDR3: CASSLGQSRGGYTF
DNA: TGTGCCAGCAGTTTAGGGCAGTCAAGAGGTGGCTACACCTTC

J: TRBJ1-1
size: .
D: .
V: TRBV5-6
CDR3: CASSLATFSPNTEAFF
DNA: TGTGCCAGCAGCTTGGCGACCTTTTCTCCGAACACTGAAGCTTTCTTT

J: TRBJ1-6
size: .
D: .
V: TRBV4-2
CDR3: CASSQDLGPRDSPLHF
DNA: TGTGCCAGCAGCCAAGATCTGGGCCCAAGGGATTCACCCCTCCACTTT

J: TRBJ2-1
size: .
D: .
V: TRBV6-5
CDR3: CASTKYVGDNEQFF
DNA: TGTGCCAGCACCAAGTACGTCGGGGACAATGAGCAGTTCTTC

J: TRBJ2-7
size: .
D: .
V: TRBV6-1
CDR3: CASGGPGVYEQYF
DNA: TGTGCCAGCGGGGGTCCAGGGGTCTACGAGCAGTACTTC

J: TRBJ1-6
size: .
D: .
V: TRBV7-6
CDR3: CASSLGGSPLHF
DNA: TGTGCCAGCAGCTTAGGTGGTTCACCCCTCCACTTT

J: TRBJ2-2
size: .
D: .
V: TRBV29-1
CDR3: CSVERAFTGELFF
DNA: TGCAGCGTTGAAAGGGCTTTCACCGGGGAGCTGTTTTTT

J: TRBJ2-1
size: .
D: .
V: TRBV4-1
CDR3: CASSQVGRRKKDNEQFF
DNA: TGCGCCAGCAGCCAAGTGGGGCGGAGGAAAAAGGACAATGAGCAGTTCTTC

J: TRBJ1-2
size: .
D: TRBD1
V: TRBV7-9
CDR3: CASSLGQGGNYGYTF
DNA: TGTGCCAGCAGCTTAGGACAGGGAGGCAACTATGGCTACACCTTC

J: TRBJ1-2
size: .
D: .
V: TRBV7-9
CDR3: CASSNSGVPGYGYTF
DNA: TGTGCCAGCAGCAATTCAGGGGTCCCGGGATATGGCTACACCTTC

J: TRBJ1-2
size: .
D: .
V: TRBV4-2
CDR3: CASSQDRVGGYGYTF
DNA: TGTGCCAGCAGCCAAGATCGGGTTGGTGGCTATGGCTACACCTTC

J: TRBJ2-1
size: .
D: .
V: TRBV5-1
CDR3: CASSLDGLSYNEQFF
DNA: TGCGCCAGCAGCTTGGATGGCCTCTCCTACAATGAGCAGTTCTTC

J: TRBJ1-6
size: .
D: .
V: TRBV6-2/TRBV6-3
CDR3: CASSYTGGNSPLHF
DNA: TGTGCCAGCAGTTACACGGGGGGCAATTCACCCCTCCACTTT

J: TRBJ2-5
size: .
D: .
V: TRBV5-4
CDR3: CASSLAQETQYF
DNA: TGTGCCAGCAGCTTGGCCCAAGAGACCCAGTACTTC

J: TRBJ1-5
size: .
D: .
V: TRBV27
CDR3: CASGVGSNQPQHF
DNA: TGTGCCAGCGGTGTCGGTAGCAATCAGCCCCAGCATTTT

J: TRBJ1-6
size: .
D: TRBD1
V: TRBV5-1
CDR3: CASSSQGRHNSPLHF
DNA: TGCGCCAGCAGTTCACAGGGGAGACATAATTCACCCCTCCACTTT

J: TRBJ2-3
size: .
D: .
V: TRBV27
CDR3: CASSLGTGARTDTQYF
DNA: TGTGCCAGCAGTTTAGGGACGGGGGCCCGTACAGATACGCAGTATTTT

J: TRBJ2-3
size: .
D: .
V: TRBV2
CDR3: CASSITKGGLLGDTQYF
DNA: TGTGCCAGCAGTATAACGAAAGGGGGGTTGCTGGGAGATACGCAGTATTTT